This T cell receptor beta chain originates from a study of cytomegalovirus exposure and HLA in healthy donors. Primers included in the PCR were 60 Vbeta and 13 Jbeta primers. As originally analysed: Later reanalysis found 60 million to 90 million unique TCR beta chains, about 10 million of them shared. Method: immunoSEQ multiplex PCR; TCRdb's copy keeps in-frame clones and lacks some. The DNA gave D and trimming, while V, J and clone size come from that table. The repertoire includes some 130,000 clones, roughly 80% of them detected once, and approximately 8.3% sits in the top ten. Germline V lookup: CDR1 SEHNR, CDR2 FQNEAQ (reference sequence). The CDR3 has 16 amino acids. With V trimmed by 5 bases and J by 4 bases, 13 bases remained unmatched.

The V and J genes are TRBV7-9 and TRBJ1-2; 7 nucleotides match TRBD1. This sequence was found in a woman aged 45 to 65 in good health and CMV-seropositive. Sequencing input: PBMCs. CDR3 in DNA: TGTGCCAGCAGCCCCGATCCGGGACAGCAACGCTATGGCTACACCTTC. Protein product: CASSPDPGQQRYGYTF.